Following are 8 T cell receptor beta chains from one sample sequenced in a study of coeliac disease. TCRdb's table, derived via immunoSEQ multiplex PCR, lists solely in-frame clones and lacks some. The table shows thousands of clones, with 55% to 65% occurring only once. The sequenced sample consisted of lymphocytes from the gut lamina propria. All receptors derive from a man between 60 and 75 years old with celiac disease on a gluten-free diet.

The gene calls are TRBV28 and TRBJ1-4; tentatively, D is TRBD1 (5 bases). This CDR3 is 14 amino acids long. V lost 7 bases and J lost 6, with 15 bases in between. The germline V gene has CDR1 MDHEN and CDR2 SYDVKM. CDR3 coding DNA: TGTGCCAGCAACCCCGGAGGGGTAGATGAAAAACTGTTTTTT. It codes for CASNPGGVDEKLFF.

Concerning this clone: One junction end does not reproduce the germline sequence, and a read error may be involved. The gene calls are TRBV7-7 and TRBJ1-6, with no clear D. CDR1 is SSHAT, CDR2 FNYEAQ, per germline (reference sequence). The CDR3 spans 13 residues. Here the CDR3 DNA reads TGTGCTAGCAGCTTAGATCGGGGTTCACCCCTCCACTTT. This codes for CASSLDRGSPLHF.

This clone was seen a single time. V usage is TRBV21-1 and J usage is TRBJ1-1; TRBD1 reflects the table's D call only, with no check against the DNA. TRBV21-1 is assigned pseudogene status. The CDR3 is 17 amino acids. CDR3 sequence (DNA): TGTGCCAGCAGCTCCCAGCCCGGGACAGGGTTGGACACTGAAGCTTTCTTT. Protein product: CASSSQPGTGLDTEAFF.

A few counts support this clone. This chain connects TRBV30 to TRBJ1-2; D remains ambiguous. The CDR3 has 14 residues. Per germline, CDR1 GTSNPN and CDR2 SVGIG (reference sequence). Between the trimmed V and J ends, which lost 2 bases and 3 bases, there was a span of 13 bases. CDR3 nucleotide sequence: TGTGCCTGGAGTTCACGGTTGCAGGACTATGGCTACACCTTC. Amino acids: CAWSSRLQDYGYTF.

The chain links TRBV28 to TRBJ2-2; 7 nucleotides agree with TRBD1. The DNA end lines up better with TRBJ1-3; the J call may be wrong. The CDR3 totals 15 residues. The V gene's germline CDR1 is MDHEN and CDR2 SYDVKM. The CDR3 here is CASSDKGARGNTIYF. The CDR3 coding sequence is TGTGCCAGCAGTGACAAGGGGGCGCGGGGAAACACCATATATTTT.

The J gene is TRBJ1-1, the V gene TRBV16; D unclear. The CDR3 runs 12 residues. Germline loops: CDR1 KGHSY, CDR2 FQNENV. With 4 bases removed from V and 11 bases from J, the gap between germline ends came to 14 bases. The DNA of the CDR3 is TGTGCCAGCAGCCCACCTATTACCCGGGCTTTCTTT. Its translation: CASSPPITRAFF.

With respect to this clone: An end of the junction differs from the germline gene, which may be a read error. CDR3 in amino acids: CASTLGGRETQYF. CDR3 nucleotide sequence: TGTGCCAGCACCTTGGGTGGGCGAGAGACCCAGTACTTC. The V gene is TRBV5-4, the J gene TRBJ2-5; no definite D call. The CDR3 has 13 amino acids. CDR1 SGHNT and CDR2 YYREEE come from the germline V gene (reference sequence).

This clone was picked up a small number of times. CDR3 DNA: TGTGCCAGCAGCCGGCGGGTCAATCAGCCCCAGCATTTT. This encodes CASSRRVNQPQHF. This rearrangement joins TRBV6-6 to TRBJ1-5, with D hard to call. The CDR3 is made up of 13 amino acids. Germline V CDR1 and CDR2: MNHNY, SVGAGI (reference sequence). Trimming left V 6 bases short and J 3 bases short, with 9 bases between.